One sample yielded the 8 T cell receptor beta chains listed below, sequenced in a study of cytomegalovirus exposure and HLA in healthy donors. TCRdb's copy holds only in-frame clones and misses some; the assay was immunoSEQ multiplex PCR. The sample has over 85,000 clones; 70% to 90% are singletons. Sequencing was done on a sample of PBMCs. The receptors were gathered from a woman in her 30s in good health and CMV-seropositive.

The chain has TRBV25-1 and TRBJ2-3, with D possibly being TRBD2 (6 bases). Germline assignment: CDR1 MGHDK and CDR2 SYGVNS. CDR3 length: 12 residues. Trimming took 5 bases from V and 10 from J, leaving 13 bases between them. CDR3 sequence: CASSLWGEAQYF. The CDR3 coding sequence is TGTGCCAGCAGTCTTTGGGGGGAGGCGCAGTATTTT. Based on the CDR3 plus reference TRBV25-1 and TRBJ2-3, the full variable domain is EADIYQTPRYLVIGTGKKITLECSQTMGHDKMYWYQQDPGMELHLIHYSYGVNSTEKGDLSSESTVSRIRTEHFPLTLESARPSHTSQYLCASSLWGEAQYFGPGTRLTVL.

This chain connects TRBV4-2 to TRBJ2-5; D ambiguous. The CDR3 runs 15 residues. Trimming removed 0 bases from V and 2 bases from J, with 10 bases in between. Germline V gives CDR1 LGHNA, CDR2 YNFKEQ. The CDR3, as DNA: TGTGCCAGCAGCCAAGATAACCAGGTACAAGAGACCCAGTACTTC. Protein: CASSQDNQVQETQYF.

The gene calls are TRBV4-1 and TRBJ2-2; the D gene is possibly TRBD1 (6 bases). Germline loops: CDR1 MGHRA, CDR2 YSYEKL. V was trimmed by 6 bases and J by 6 bases, leaving 11 bases between them. This CDR3 is built from 13 residues. The CDR3 reads CASRFTGSGELFF. In nucleotides, the CDR3 is TGCGCCAGCAGATTTACAGGGTCCGGGGAGCTGTTTTTT.

This chain links TRBV7-2 with TRBJ2-1; TRBD2 matches 13 bases. V was clipped by 6 bases and J by 7 bases; unmatched bases: 9. The CDR3 spans 16 residues. From germline, CDR1 is SGHTA and CDR2 FQGNSA. CDR3 in DNA: TGTGCCAGCAGACCGAGGACTAGCGGGGGATTGAATGAGCAGTTCTTC. Amino acids: CASRPRTSGGLNEQFF.

The J gene is TRBJ2-7, the V gene TRBV28; D may be TRBD2 (5 bases). Per the germline V gene, CDR1 is MDHEN and CDR2 is SYDVKM. Between the trimmed V and J ends, which lost 4 bases and 0 bases, there was a span of 16 bases. The CDR3 runs to 16 residues. The CDR3 DNA reads TGTGCCAGCAGTTCCCACGGACTGGTTTCCTCCTACGAGCAGTACTTC. It translates to CASSSHGLVSSYEQYF.

This chain uses TRBV11-2 with TRBJ2-5; unclear D gene. The V gene lost 3 bases and the J gene lost 9 bases, with 8 bases spanning the gap. Germline V CDR1 and CDR2: SGHAT, FQNNGV. This CDR3 has 11 residues. CDR3 amino acids: CASSLTGSQYF. As DNA, the CDR3 is TGTGCCAGCAGCTTGACGGGTTCCCAGTACTTC.

V is TRBV13 and J is TRBJ2-5; 7 positions agree with TRBD2. With V trimmed by 2 bases and J by 1 base, 4 bases remained unmatched. The CDR3 consists of 15 residues. Germline V lookup: CDR1 PRHDT, CDR2 FYEKMQ (reference sequence). For the CDR3, the DNA is TGTGCCAGCAGCTTAAGGCGGGGGAGCCAAGAGACCCAGTACTTC. Amino acids: CASSLRRGSQETQYF.

The chain uses TRBV6-5 and TRBJ2-1; 11 bases map to TRBD2. Germline trimming cut 6 bases from V and 1 base from J; bases unmatched to any gene: 2. CDR1 is MNHEY and CDR2 is SVGAGI in the germline V gene. This CDR3 spans 15 amino acids. The CDR3 sequence is CASRLAGGSYNEQFF. CDR3 coding DNA: TGTGCCAGCAGATTAGCGGGAGGGTCCTACAATGAGCAGTTCTTC.